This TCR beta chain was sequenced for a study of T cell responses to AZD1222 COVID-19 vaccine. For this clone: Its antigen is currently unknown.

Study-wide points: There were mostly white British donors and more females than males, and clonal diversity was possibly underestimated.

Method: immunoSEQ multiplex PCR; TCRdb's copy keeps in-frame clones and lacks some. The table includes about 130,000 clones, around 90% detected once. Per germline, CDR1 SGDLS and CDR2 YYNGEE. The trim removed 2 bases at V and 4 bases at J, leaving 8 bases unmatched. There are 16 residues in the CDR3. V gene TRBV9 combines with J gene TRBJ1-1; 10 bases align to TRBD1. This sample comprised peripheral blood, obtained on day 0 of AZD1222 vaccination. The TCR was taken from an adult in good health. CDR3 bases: TGTGCCAGCAGCGTGGGGGACAGGGGCTCGGGCACTGAAGCTTTCTTT. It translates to CASSVGDRGSGTEAFF.